A selection of T cell receptor beta chains follows, all from one sample in a study of somatic mutations in cytotoxic T cells in rheumatoid arthritis. TCRdb's copy holds only in-frame clones and misses some; the assay was immunoSEQ multiplex PCR. The table lists 15,000 to 20,000 clones, 85% of them singletons. The material sequenced was CD8+ T cells sorted from blood. These receptors all come from a woman aged 40 to 49 with rheumatoid arthritis. Each CDR3 is given with its conserved first and last residue. The order of the fields is D gene, clone size, J gene, V gene, CDR3 protein, CDR3 DNA. A D gene is named only where the DNA matches it firmly. Part of the rows lack a size; the others show once, few, many or a class for expanded clones.

d_gene: -
abundance: -
j_gene: TRBJ2-1
v_gene: TRBV27
CDR3aa: CASSLDSSYNEQFF
CDR3nt: TGTGCCAGCAGTCTGGACAGCTCCTACAATGAGCAGTTCTTC

d_gene: -
abundance: -
j_gene: TRBJ2-7
v_gene: TRBV5-1
CDR3aa: CASSLAVGYEQYF
CDR3nt: TGCGCCAGCAGCTTGGCCGTCGGCTACGAGCAGTACTTC

d_gene: TRBD2
abundance: once
j_gene: TRBJ2-7
v_gene: TRBV2
CDR3aa: CASRLAGGQGGEQYF
CDR3nt: TGTGCCAGCAGACTAGCGGGGGGCCAGGGGGGCGAGCAGTACTTC

d_gene: -
abundance: -
j_gene: TRBJ2-1
v_gene: TRBV5-1
CDR3aa: CASSSAQRDNEQFF
CDR3nt: TGCGCCAGCAGCAGCGCCCAGCGGGACAATGAGCAGTTCTTC

d_gene: -
abundance: -
j_gene: TRBJ2-7
v_gene: TRBV13
CDR3aa: CASSLGRYEQYF
CDR3nt: TGTGCCAGCAGCTTAGGGCGTTACGAGCAGTACTTC

d_gene: -
abundance: -
j_gene: TRBJ1-1
v_gene: TRBV2
CDR3aa: CASSAISGQTDTEAFF
CDR3nt: TGTGCCAGCAGTGCCATCTCTGGACAGACTGACACTGAAGCTTTCTTT

d_gene: -
abundance: -
j_gene: TRBJ2-5
v_gene: TRBV30
CDR3aa: CAWTPTLGVQETQYF
CDR3nt: TGTGCCTGGACCCCTACTTTAGGGGTACAAGAGACCCAGTACTTC

d_gene: TRBD1
abundance: -
j_gene: TRBJ2-7
v_gene: TRBV2
CDR3aa: CANKVDRGNTYEQYF
CDR3nt: TGTGCCAACAAAGTCGACAGGGGGAACACCTACGAGCAGTACTTC

d_gene: -
abundance: -
j_gene: TRBJ2-1
v_gene: TRBV4-1
CDR3aa: CASSQAGTLYNEQFF
CDR3nt: TGCGCCAGCAGCCAGGCTGGGACTCTATACAATGAGCAGTTCTTC

d_gene: -
abundance: -
j_gene: TRBJ1-1
v_gene: TRBV7-6
CDR3aa: CASSSLQGGNTEAFF
CDR3nt: TGTGCCAGCAGCTCCTTACAGGGTGGGAACACTGAAGCTTTCTTT

d_gene: TRBD1
abundance: -
j_gene: TRBJ2-7
v_gene: TRBV6-5
CDR3aa: CASSFGQGNAYEQYF
CDR3nt: TGTGCCAGCAGTTTCGGACAGGGCAACGCCTACGAGCAGTACTTC

d_gene: TRBD2
abundance: -
j_gene: TRBJ2-1
v_gene: TRBV5-4
CDR3aa: CASSLGVAGDNEQFF
CDR3nt: TGTGCCAGCAGCTTGGGAGTAGCGGGGGACAATGAGCAGTTCTTC

d_gene: TRBD2
abundance: -
j_gene: TRBJ2-7
v_gene: TRBV7-9
CDR3aa: CASSLVTSGDEQYF
CDR3nt: TGTGCCAGCAGCTTAGTGACTAGCGGGGACGAGCAGTACTTC

d_gene: -
abundance: -
j_gene: TRBJ2-1
v_gene: TRBV20-1
CDR3aa: CSASDYNEQFF
CDR3nt: TGCAGTGCCAGCGACTACAATGAGCAGTTCTTC

d_gene: -
abundance: -
j_gene: TRBJ2-7
v_gene: TRBV5-4
CDR3aa: CASSLWASFSEQYF
CDR3nt: TGTGCCAGCAGCTTATGGGCTAGCTTCTCCGAGCAGTACTTC

d_gene: -
abundance: -
j_gene: TRBJ2-7
v_gene: TRBV29-1
CDR3aa: CSVTVSSYEQYF
CDR3nt: TGCAGCGTTACCGTCAGCTCCTACGAGCAGTACTTC

d_gene: TRBD1
abundance: -
j_gene: TRBJ1-5
v_gene: TRBV6-5
CDR3aa: CASSSTGPNYNQPQHF
CDR3nt: TGTGCCAGCAGTTCGACAGGGCCGAACTATAATCAGCCCCAGCATTTT

d_gene: -
abundance: few
j_gene: TRBJ1-5
v_gene: TRBV30
CDR3aa: CAWSLTGTGQPQHF
CDR3nt: TGTGCCTGGAGCCTCACGGGAACCGGTCAGCCCCAGCATTTT

d_gene: TRBD1
abundance: -
j_gene: TRBJ2-5
v_gene: TRBV11-2
CDR3aa: CASSRQGALYQETQYF
CDR3nt: TGTGCCAGCAGTCGACAGGGGGCCCTTTACCAAGAGACCCAGTACTTC

d_gene: -
abundance: -
j_gene: TRBJ1-5
v_gene: TRBV14
CDR3aa: CASSQQGNQPQHF
CDR3nt: TGTGCCAGCAGTCAACAGGGAAATCAGCCCCAGCATTTT

d_gene: -
abundance: -
j_gene: TRBJ2-3
v_gene: TRBV5-4
CDR3aa: CASSILGTPTDTQYF
CDR3nt: TGTGCCAGCAGCATTCTAGGGACTCCCACAGATACGCAGTATTTT

d_gene: TRBD1
abundance: -
j_gene: TRBJ2-7
v_gene: TRBV19
CDR3aa: CATRNRDSSYEQYF
CDR3nt: TGTGCCACCAGAAACCGGGACAGCTCCTACGAGCAGTACTTC